A single sample is the source of the 25 T cell receptor beta chains below, sequenced in a study of blood T cell repertoires in COVID-19. The assay was immunoSEQ multiplex PCR, and TCRdb's table has in-frame clones only and misses some. Among a few hundred thousand clones listed, around 83% were seen once. Sequences were obtained from PBMCs or T cells enriched from blood (not recorded which). The receptors stem from a woman aged 45 to 65 who had been exposed to COVID-19.

This chain uses TRBV9 with TRBJ1-2; 12 bases line up with TRBD1. The junction had 9 bases not matched to a gene; V was cut back by 4 bases and J by 8 bases. This CDR3 spans 15 amino acids. CDR1 SGDLS and CDR2 YYNGEE come from the germline V gene. The CDR3 is CASSSTEGQGAGYTF. The CDR3 bases are TGTGCCAGCAGCTCCACGGAGGGACAGGGGGCAGGCTACACCTTC.

With respect to this clone: Other DNA variants within this sample encode the same CDR3. The genes are TRBV19 and TRBJ1-1; no firm D call. This CDR3 has 13 amino acids. Germline V gene data show CDR1 as LNHDA and CDR2 as SQIVND (reference sequence). V lost 3 bases to trimming and J lost 1 base, with 6 bases between them. The CDR3 coding sequence is TGTGCCAGTAGTATTCTACGGAACACTGAAGCTTTCTTT. Translated: CASSILRNTEAFF. The full variable domain, rest sourced from reference TRBV19 and TRBJ1-1, is DGGITQSPKYLFRKEGQNVTLSCEQNLNHDAMYWYRQDPGQGLRLIYYSQIVNDFQKGDIAEGYSVSREKKESFPLTVTSAQKNPTAFYLCASSILRNTEAFFGQGTRLTVV.

The chain recombines TRBV7-9 with TRBJ1-5; weak D call: TRBD1 (5 bases). In germline, CDR1 is SEHNR, CDR2 FQNEAQ (reference sequence). This CDR3 has 14 residues. V lost 5 bases and J lost 4, with 12 bases in between. CDR3 in amino acids: CASSPGAFNQPQHF. The CDR3 nucleotides read TGTGCCAGCAGCCCTGGGGCTTTTAATCAGCCCCAGCATTTT.

V and J are TRBV7-9 and TRBJ1-1; 8 positions agree with TRBD1. The ends lost 5 bases at V and 5 bases at J; junction bases unmatched: 10. Germline CDR1 and CDR2: SEHNR and FQNEAQ (reference sequence). CDR3 size: 15 residues. CDR3 DNA sequence: TGTGCCAGCAGCCAAGACAGGGGAATTCGGACTGAAGCTTTCTTT. Encoded protein: CASSQDRGIRTEAFF.

The genes are TRBV7-2 and TRBJ1-4, with 9 bases fitting TRBD1. Unmatched junction bases numbered 4, after V lost 0 bases and J lost 8 bases. Germline CDR1 reads SGHTA; CDR2 reads FQGNSA. This CDR3 is built from 15 residues. This chain's CDR3 is CASSLAGTGNEKLFF. CDR3 nucleotides: TGTGCCAGCAGCTTAGCCGGGACAGGGAACGAAAAACTGTTTTTT. Filled out from reference TRBV7-2 and TRBJ1-4, the complete variable domain reads GAGVSQSPSNKVTEKGKDVELRCDPISGHTALYWYRQSLGQGLEFLIYFQGNSAPDKSGLPSDRFSAERTGGSVSTLTIQRTQQEDSAVYLCASSLAGTGNEKLFFGSGTQLSVL.

The chain uses TRBV29-1 and TRBJ2-3; no clear D gene. The CDR3 runs 12 residues. Germline V CDR1 and CDR2: SQVTM, ANQGSEA. Trimming stripped 6 bases from V and 4 bases from J, with 11 bases between. As DNA, the CDR3 is TGCAGCGTACGGTTAATGTCAGATACGCAGTATTTT. Protein: CSVRLMSDTQYF.

The V call is TRBV20-1, the J call TRBJ2-5; 11 bases line up with TRBD2. Germline V gene lookup returns CDR1 DFQATT and CDR2 SNEGSKA (reference sequence). With 3 bases clipped from V and 4 bases from J, the junction kept 10 bases outside the gene matches. The CDR3 is 16 residues long. In nucleotides, the CDR3 is TGCAGTGCTAGTGGGCCTAGCGGGGGGATGGCAGAGACCCAGTACTTC. This gives the protein CSASGPSGGMAETQYF.

The chain is built from TRBV20-1 and TRBJ1-2, with 7 positions matching TRBD1. The CDR3 is 13 residues long. Per the germline V gene, CDR1 is DFQATT and CDR2 is SNEGSKA (reference sequence). Trimming took 4 bases from V and 2 from J; bases not matched to a gene: 4. CDR3 loop: CSAIDRANYGYTF. For the CDR3, the DNA is TGCAGTGCTATTGACAGGGCCAACTATGGCTACACCTTC.

The J gene is TRBJ1-1, the V gene TRBV10-1; D possibly corresponds to TRBD1 (5 bases). Deletions cut 3 bases from V and 8 bases from J, with 7 bases between. The CDR3 loop spans 11 amino acids. Germline V gene lookup returns CDR1 WNHNN and CDR2 SYGVQD (reference sequence). CDR3 loop: CASSDHREAFF. DNA of the CDR3: TGCGCCAGCAGTGACCACAGGGAAGCTTTCTTT.

The chain uses TRBV28 and TRBJ1-2; 7 bases map to TRBD1. In germline, CDR1 is MDHEN, CDR2 SYDVKM. CDR3 length equals 14 residues. V lost 5 bases to trimming and J lost 4 bases; unmatched junction nucleotides: 7. The CDR3 DNA reads TGTGCCAGCAGTCCAACGGGACAGAGCTATGGCTACACCTTC. Translated, it gives CASSPTGQSYGYTF.

This chain links TRBV6-2 or TRBV6-3 with TRBJ2-3, with D possibly being TRBD2 (7 bases). The CDR3 is 17 residues long. Per germline, CDR1 MNHEY and CDR2 SVGEGT. V lost 5 bases to trimming and J lost 7 bases, with 25 bases between them. The CDR3 here is CASSPGPMGGALNTQYF. The CDR3 DNA reads TGTGCCAGCAGTCCCGGCCCTATGGGGGGGGCCTTGAATACGCAGTATTTT.

The chain employs TRBV4-3 and TRBJ2-6; TRBD1 matches at 8 bases. The V segment lost 1 base and the J segment 0 bases; nucleotides outside the gene matches: 11. The CDR3 is 20 amino acids. From germline, CDR1 is LGHNA and CDR2 YSLEER. CDR3 protein: CASSQALAAGGASGANVLTF. CDR3 sequence (DNA): TGCGCCAGCAGCCAAGCCTTGGCGGCAGGGGGCGCCTCTGGGGCCAACGTCCTGACTTTC.

V is TRBV3-1 (or the pseudogene TRBV3-2) and J is TRBJ2-2; D may be TRBD1 (5 bases). Trimming took off 2 bases at V and 5 bases at J, with 6 bases between the two ends. Germline lookup yields CDR1 LGHDT and CDR2 YNNKEL (reference sequence). This CDR3 is 13 amino acids long. Here the CDR3 reads CASSQRGTGELFF. Here the CDR3 DNA reads TGTGCCAGCAGCCAAAGGGGAACCGGGGAGCTGTTTTTT.

The rearrangement joins TRBV5-5 to TRBJ1-3; maybe TRBD1 (6 bases). Trimming took off 4 bases at V and 2 bases at J, with 19 bases between the two ends. In germline, CDR1 is SGHKS, CDR2 YYEKEE (reference sequence). The CDR3 covers 17 residues. CDR3 amino acids: CASSDYRIRTAGNTIYF. The CDR3 region has the DNA TGTGCCAGCAGCGATTATAGGATACGGACAGCTGGAAACACCATATATTTT.

The chain is built from TRBV4-1 and TRBJ2-3; 10 bases fit TRBD2. CDR1 is MGHRA, CDR2 YSYEKL, per germline. The CDR3 loop spans 16 amino acids. V shed 3 bases and J 2 bases; nucleotides not matched to a gene: 5. The CDR3 region has the DNA TGCGCCAGCAGCCATACGCTAGCGGGGGTCACAGATACGCAGTATTTT. It yields the protein CASSHTLAGVTDTQYF.

V usage is TRBV5-1 and J usage is TRBJ2-7; 8 bases fit TRBD2. The germline CDR1 and CDR2 sequences are SGHRS and YFSETQ. The J segment lost 2 bases and the V segment lost 7 bases, leaving 11 bases of the junction unmatched. CDR3 length: 15 amino acids. The CDR3 DNA is TGCGCCAGCGCCCCGAGCGCGGGGGGCCCCTACGAGCAGTACTTC. As protein: CASAPSAGGPYEQYF.

The rearrangement links TRBV11-2 to TRBJ1-4, with D hard to call. The CDR3 is made up of 14 amino acids. Germline CDR1 is SGHAT and CDR2 is FQNNGV. V was cut by 2 bases and J by 4 bases, with 8 bases left in between. The CDR3 here is CASSLLQNNEKLFF. The DNA for the CDR3 is TGTGCCAGCAGCTTATTACAGAATAATGAAAAACTGTTTTTT.

This chain's CDR3 is CASSYTGGGEAFF. The CDR3 region has the DNA TGTGCCAGCAGCTACACAGGGGGCGGTGAAGCTTTCTTT. The chain combines TRBV7-2 with TRBJ1-1, with 9 bases aligning to TRBD1. This CDR3 comprises 13 residues. After removal of 4 bases from V and 7 bases from J, the junction contained 4 bases not matched to a gene. CDR1 SGHTA and CDR2 FQGNSA come from the germline V gene.

The V gene is TRBV2, the J gene TRBJ1-3, with D unresolved. From germline, CDR1 is SNHLY and CDR2 FYNNEI. The CDR3 is 15 amino acids. Trimming took 0 bases from V and 2 from J, leaving 8 bases between them. This CDR3 reads CASSEAVAAGNTIYF. CDR3 nucleotides: TGTGCCAGCAGTGAAGCGGTGGCGGCTGGAAACACCATATATTTT.

The V gene is TRBV19, the J gene TRBJ1-2; 9 bases map to TRBD1. Germline CDR1 and CDR2: LNHDA and SQIVND (reference sequence). The CDR3 contains 15 residues. J gave up 4 bases and V 7 bases, and 10 bases lay outside the gene matches. The CDR3 is CASTQTGGIVYGYTF. The CDR3 DNA sequence: TGTGCCAGTACCCAGACAGGGGGAATCGTCTATGGCTACACCTTC.

The V gene is TRBV2, the J gene TRBJ2-7, with a possible D match to TRBD1 (6 bases). Germline CDR1 is SNHLY and CDR2 is FYNNEI. The CDR3 loop spans 11 amino acids. Trimming removed 8 bases from V and 2 bases from J, with 7 bases in between. Here the CDR3 reads CASGGPYEQYF. In DNA, the CDR3 is TGTGCCAGCGGGGGCCCCTACGAGCAGTACTTC.

The rearrangement uses TRBV5-1 and TRBJ2-5; 11 nucleotides agree with TRBD1. The trim removed 2 bases at V and 5 bases at J, leaving 8 bases unmatched. The CDR3 is 16 amino acids. Germline V CDR1 and CDR2: SGHRS, YFSETQ. In DNA, the CDR3 is TGCGCCAGCAGCTTCTCCGGGACAGGGGGGTTGGAGACCCAGTACTTC. Protein: CASSFSGTGGLETQYF.

The rearrangement joins TRBV12-3 or TRBV12-4 to TRBJ1-2; no firm D call. The CDR3 is 12 amino acids. V lost 5 bases and J 4 bases, leaving 8 bases between the germline ends. Written as DNA, the CDR3 is TGTGCCAGCAGTCCCCGACTCTATGGCTACACCTTC. Its protein is CASSPRLYGYTF.

The chain is built from TRBV19 and TRBJ2-7, with a possible D match to TRBD2 (5 bases). Trimming stripped 5 bases from V and 7 bases from J, with 12 bases between. CDR1 and CDR2 from the germline V gene are LNHDA and SQIVND (reference sequence). The CDR3 length is 12 residues. The DNA of the CDR3 is TGTGCCAGTAGTCCCTGGACGGGAGAGCAGTACTTC. As protein: CASSPWTGEQYF. The full variable domain, with the rest looked up from reference TRBV19 and TRBJ2-7, is DGGITQSPKYLFRKEGQNVTLSCEQNLNHDAMYWYRQDPGQGLRLIYYSQIVNDFQKGDIAEGYSVSREKKESFPLTVTSAQKNPTAFYLCASSPWTGEQYFGPGTRLTVT.

The chain has TRBV9 and TRBJ1-3; 10 bases match TRBD1. This CDR3 contains 16 residues. Germline V lookup: CDR1 SGDLS, CDR2 YYNGEE. Trimming removed 3 bases from V and 4 bases from J; junction bases left unmatched: 7. The CDR3 reads CASSEATGGAGNTIYF. The CDR3 DNA follows: TGTGCCAGCAGCGAAGCGACAGGGGGCGCGGGAAACACCATATATTTT.